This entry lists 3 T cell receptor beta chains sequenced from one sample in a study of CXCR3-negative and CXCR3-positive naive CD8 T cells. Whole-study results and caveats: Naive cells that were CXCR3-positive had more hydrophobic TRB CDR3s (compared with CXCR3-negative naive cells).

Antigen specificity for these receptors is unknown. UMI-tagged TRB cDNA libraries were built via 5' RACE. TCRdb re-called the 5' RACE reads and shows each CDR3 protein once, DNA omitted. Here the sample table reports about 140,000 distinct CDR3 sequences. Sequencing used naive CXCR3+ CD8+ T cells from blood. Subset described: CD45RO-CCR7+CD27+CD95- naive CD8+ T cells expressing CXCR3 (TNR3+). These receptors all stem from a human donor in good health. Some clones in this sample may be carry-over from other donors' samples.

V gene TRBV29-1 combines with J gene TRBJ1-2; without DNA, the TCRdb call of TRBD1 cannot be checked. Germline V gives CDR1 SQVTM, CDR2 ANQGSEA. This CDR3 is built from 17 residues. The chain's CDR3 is CSVEGSERQGSNYGYTF.

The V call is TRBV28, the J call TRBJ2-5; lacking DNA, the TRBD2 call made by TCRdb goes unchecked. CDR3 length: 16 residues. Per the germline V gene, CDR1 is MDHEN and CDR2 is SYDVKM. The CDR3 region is CASSSPGLADEETQYF.

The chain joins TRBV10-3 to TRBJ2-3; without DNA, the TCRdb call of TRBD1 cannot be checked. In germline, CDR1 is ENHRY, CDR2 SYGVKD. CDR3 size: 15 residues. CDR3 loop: CAISGQGTDGDTQYF.